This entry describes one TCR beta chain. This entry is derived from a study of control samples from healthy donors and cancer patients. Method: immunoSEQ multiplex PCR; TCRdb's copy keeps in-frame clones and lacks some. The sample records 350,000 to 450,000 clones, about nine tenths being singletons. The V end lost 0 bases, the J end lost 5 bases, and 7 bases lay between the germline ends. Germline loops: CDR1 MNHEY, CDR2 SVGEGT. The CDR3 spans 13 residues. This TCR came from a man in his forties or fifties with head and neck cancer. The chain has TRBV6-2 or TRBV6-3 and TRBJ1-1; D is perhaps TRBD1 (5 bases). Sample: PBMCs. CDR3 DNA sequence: TGTGCCAGCAGTTACTCGGGGGGTACTGAAGCTTTCTTT. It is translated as CASSYSGGTEAFF.